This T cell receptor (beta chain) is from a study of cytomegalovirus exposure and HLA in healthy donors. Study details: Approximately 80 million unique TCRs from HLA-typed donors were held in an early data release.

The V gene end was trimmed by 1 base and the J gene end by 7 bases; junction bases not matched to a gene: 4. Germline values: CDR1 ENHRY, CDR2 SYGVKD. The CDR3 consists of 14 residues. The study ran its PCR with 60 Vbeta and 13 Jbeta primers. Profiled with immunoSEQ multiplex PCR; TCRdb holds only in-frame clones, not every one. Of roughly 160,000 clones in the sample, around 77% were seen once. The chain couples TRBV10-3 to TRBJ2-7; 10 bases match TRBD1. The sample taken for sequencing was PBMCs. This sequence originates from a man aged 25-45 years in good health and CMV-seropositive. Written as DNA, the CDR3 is TGTGCCATCAGTGAGTTAGGACAGGGGGGTGAGCAGTACTTC. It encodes CAISELGQGGEQYF.